The rows below give T cell receptor beta chains drawn from one sample of a study of T cells after yellow fever vaccination. TCRdb reprocessed the 5' RACE reads via MiXCR and lists one record per CDR3 protein. Here the sample spans some 390,000 distinct CDR3 sequences, approximately 5.7% being singletons. Source: PBMCs, taken 5 days after the yellow fever booster vaccination. The receptors shown here come from a man younger than 40 who received the YFV17D yellow fever vaccine. Both conserved end residues are part of each CDR3. The D gene is left open where the match is weak. Clone size is given for some rows only: seen once, a few or many times, or a class if the clone is expanded.

v_gene,abundance,d_gene,j_gene,CDR3aa,CDR3nt
TRBV19,NA,NA,TRBJ2-1,CASSIAGWMQGHEQFF,TGTGCCAGTAGTATAGCGGGTTGGATGCAGGGACATGAGCAGTTCTTC
TRBV7-9,NA,TRBD2,TRBJ2-1,CASSRRGSGSEGDEQFF,TGTGCCAGCAGCCGACGCGGTAGCGGGAGCGAGGGCGATGAGCAGTTCTTC
TRBV29-1,few,TRBD2,TRBJ2-3,CSVEDPMGMREGSTDTQYF,TGCAGCGTTGAAGATCCCATGGGTATGAGGGAGGGTTCCACAGATACGCAGTATTTT
TRBV4-2,few,NA,TRBJ1-1,CASSQGADSEAFF,TGTGCCAGCAGCCAAGGGGCAGACTCTGAAGCTTTCTTT
TRBV18,few,NA,TRBJ1-5,CASSPRAGYSNQPQHF,TGTGCCAGCTCACCAAGGGCCGGATATAGCAATCAGCCCCAGCATTTT
TRBV5-1,NA,NA,TRBJ1-3,CASSLDRRSFGNTIYF,TGCGCCAGCAGCTTGGACCGGAGATCGTTTGGAAACACCATATATTTT
TRBV28,few,TRBD2,TRBJ2-7,CASSSRLAGGYEQYF,TGTGCCAGCAGCTCCCGCCTAGCGGGAGGCTACGAGCAGTACTTC
TRBV18,few,NA,TRBJ1-1,CASSPVQFNTEAFF,TGTGCCAGCTCACCCGTCCAGTTTAACACTGAAGCTTTCTTT
TRBV21-1,NA,NA,TRBJ1-1,CASSKNGPGDTEAFF,TGTGCCAGCAGCAAAAACGGCCCGGGAGACACTGAAGCTTTCTTT
TRBV12-3/TRBV12-4,few,NA,TRBJ1-4,CASAVLFGGEEKLFF,TGTGCCAGCGCAGTTTTATTCGGAGGGGAGGAAAAACTGTTTTTT
TRBV6-2/TRBV6-3,NA,TRBD1,TRBJ1-5,CASSYSRTGWPQHF,TGTGCCAGCAGTTACTCCCGGACAGGGTGGCCCCAGCATTTT
TRBV30,NA,NA,TRBJ2-7,CAWNRGGGLAGDEQYF,TGTGCCTGGAACCGGGGCGGCGGGCTAGCTGGCGACGAGCAGTACTTC
TRBV15,NA,NA,TRBJ1-1,CATSRGGGGNTEAFF,TGTGCCACCAGCAGAGGAGGAGGGGGGAACACTGAAGCTTTCTTT
TRBV18,few,NA,TRBJ1-4,CASSPLREEKLFF,TGTGCCAGCTCGCCCCTGAGGGAGGAAAAACTGTTTTTT
TRBV10-3,NA,NA,TRBJ2-3,CAISEGQGQGYAYF,TGTGCCATCAGTGAGGGACAAGGGCAGGGATATGCGTATTTT
TRBV3-1,many,NA,TRBJ2-3,CASSHGQGGTDTQYF,TGTGCCAGCAGCCATGGCCAGGGAGGCACAGATACGCAGTATTTT
TRBV6-1,NA,NA,TRBJ2-5,CASAEGGGETQYF,TGTGCCAGCGCCGAGGGGGGAGGGGAGACCCAGTACTTC
TRBV7-2,many,NA,TRBJ2-5,CASSLKGLETQYF,TGTGCCAGCAGCTTAAAAGGATTAGAGACCCAGTACTTC
TRBV4-2,few,TRBD2,TRBJ2-7,CASSHGTSATYSYEQYF,TGTGCCAGCAGCCATGGGACTAGCGCTACATATTCCTACGAGCAGTACTTC
TRBV15,many,NA,TRBJ2-1,CATSRDLSLGYNEQFF,TGTGCCACCAGCAGAGATCTCTCCCTCGGGTACAATGAGCAGTTCTTC
TRBV10-3,NA,NA,TRBJ2-3,CAISPNPRLSTDTQYF,TGTGCCATCAGTCCTAATCCAAGGCTTTCCACAGATACGCAGTATTTT
TRBV20-1,few,NA,TRBJ2-7,CSARDPRSGPGSYEQYF,TGCAGTGCTAGAGATCCCCGCTCGGGGCCTGGCTCCTACGAGCAGTACTTC
TRBV29-1,few,TRBD2,TRBJ2-5,CSVTGTSGKETQYF,TGCAGCGTTACCGGGACTAGCGGGAAAGAGACCCAGTACTTC
TRBV20-1,many,NA,TRBJ1-5,CSARDRQPGQPQHF,TGCAGTGCTAGAGATCGTCAGCCCGGGCAGCCCCAGCATTTT
TRBV29-1,few,NA,TRBJ2-1,CSVEITYNEQFF,TGCAGCGTTGAAATCACCTACAATGAGCAGTTCTTC
TRBV7-2,few,TRBD2,TRBJ2-1,CASSLNPGGPQIKQFF,TGTGCCAGCAGCTTAAACCCGGGAGGGCCACAAATAAAGCAGTTCTTC
TRBV6-1,few,NA,TRBJ2-1,CAAGQFSYNEQFF,TGTGCCGCCGGACAGTTCTCCTACAATGAGCAGTTCTTC
TRBV20-1,NA,NA,TRBJ1-1,CSARRGGMNTEAFF,TGCAGTGCCCGTCGGGGCGGCATGAACACTGAAGCTTTCTTT
TRBV5-1,NA,NA,TRBJ1-1,CASSLNLGTEAFF,TGCGCCAGCAGCTTAAATTTGGGCACTGAAGCTTTCTTT
TRBV30,NA,NA,TRBJ2-3,CAWSGDFTDTQYF,TGTGCCTGGAGTGGGGACTTCACAGATACGCAGTATTTT
TRBV5-5,many,NA,TRBJ2-7,CASSPTRGSVEQYF,TGTGCCAGCAGCCCCACTAGGGGTAGTGTCGAGCAGTACTTC
TRBV7-2,NA,TRBD1,TRBJ2-5,CASSTRDRGGWTQYF,TGTGCCAGCAGCACTCGAGACAGGGGGGGATGGACCCAGTACTTC
TRBV7-2,many,NA,TRBJ2-5,CASSLTATQYF,TGTGCCAGCAGCTTAACGGCGACCCAGTACTTC
TRBV7-2,many,NA,TRBJ2-7,CASSLRGRGGYYEQYF,TGTGCCAGCAGCCTAAGAGGCAGGGGTGGTTACTACGAGCAGTACTTC
TRBV5-1,many,NA,TRBJ2-1,CASSLDPHGAGFF,TGCGCCAGCAGCTTGGATCCCCACGGTGCTGGGTTCTTC
TRBV6-5,many,TRBD1,TRBJ2-7,CASSYGTGAYEQYF,TGTGCCAGCAGTTACGGGACAGGGGCCTACGAGCAGTACTTC
TRBV20-1,NA,NA,TRBJ2-1,CSARSNSGSSYNEQFF,TGCAGTGCTAGAAGTAATAGCGGAAGCTCCTACAATGAGCAGTTCTTC
TRBV12-3/TRBV12-4,many,NA,TRBJ2-2,CASYHRNTGELFF,TGTGCCAGCTACCACAGGAACACCGGGGAGCTGTTTTTT
TRBV18,few,NA,TRBJ1-2,CASSPGGVGYTF,TGTGCCAGCTCCCCGGGAGGAGTAGGCTACACCTTC
TRBV20-1,few,TRBD2,TRBJ2-1,CSASYSGTKASEQFF,TGCAGTGCTTCTTACAGCGGGACTAAAGCCAGTGAGCAGTTCTTC
TRBV5-1,many,TRBD1,TRBJ2-3,CASSYRQGSTDTQYF,TGCGCCAGCAGCTACCGACAGGGGAGCACAGATACGCAGTATTTT
TRBV9,few,TRBD1,TRBJ1-3,CASSETGRGSGNTIYF,TGTGCCAGCAGCGAGACAGGGCGAGGCTCTGGAAACACCATATATTTT
TRBV3-1,few,TRBD1,TRBJ2-2,CASSQGTGIRGELFF,TGTGCCAGCAGCCAGGGGACAGGGATTCGCGGGGAGCTGTTTTTT
TRBV29-1,NA,TRBD1,TRBJ1-5,CSVAGQGETPQHF,TGCAGCGTTGCAGGACAGGGGGAGACGCCCCAGCATTTT
TRBV28,NA,NA,TRBJ1-1,CASEGTMNTEAFF,TGTGCCAGCGAAGGGACCATGAACACTGAAGCTTTCTTT
TRBV7-2,NA,NA,TRBJ1-2,CASSQTGTSGYTF,TGTGCCAGCAGCCAAACAGGGACGAGTGGCTACACCTTC
TRBV5-1,many,NA,TRBJ2-7,CASSPFGPVTYEQYF,TGCGCCAGCAGCCCCTTCGGACCAGTAACCTACGAGCAGTACTTC
TRBV20-1,few,NA,TRBJ2-1,CSARDLLTGTGTYNEQFF,TGCAGTGCTAGAGATCTTTTGACCGGGACCGGAACCTACAATGAGCAGTTCTTC